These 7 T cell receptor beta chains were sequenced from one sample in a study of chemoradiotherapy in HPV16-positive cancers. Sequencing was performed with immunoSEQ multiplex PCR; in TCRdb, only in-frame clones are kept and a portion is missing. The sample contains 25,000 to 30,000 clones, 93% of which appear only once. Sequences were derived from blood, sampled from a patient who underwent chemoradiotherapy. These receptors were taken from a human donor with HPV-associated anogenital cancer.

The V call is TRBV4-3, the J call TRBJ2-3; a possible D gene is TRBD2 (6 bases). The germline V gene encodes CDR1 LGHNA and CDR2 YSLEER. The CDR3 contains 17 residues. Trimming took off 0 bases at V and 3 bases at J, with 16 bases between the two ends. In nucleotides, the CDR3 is TGCGCCAGCAGCCAAGATAGGAGGGCTTGGTTGACAGATACGCAGTATTTT. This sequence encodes CASSQDRRAWLTDTQYF.

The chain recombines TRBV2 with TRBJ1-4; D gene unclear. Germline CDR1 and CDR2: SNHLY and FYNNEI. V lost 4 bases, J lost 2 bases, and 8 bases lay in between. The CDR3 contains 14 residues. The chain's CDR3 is CASSGFRTNEKLFF. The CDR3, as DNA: TGTGCCAGCAGTGGGTTCAGGACTAATGAAAAACTGTTTTTT.

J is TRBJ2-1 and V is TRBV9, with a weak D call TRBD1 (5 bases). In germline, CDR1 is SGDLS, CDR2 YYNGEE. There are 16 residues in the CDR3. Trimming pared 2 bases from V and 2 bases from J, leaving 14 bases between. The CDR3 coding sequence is TGTGCCAGCAGCGTGACAGCACTGAATCCCTACAATGAGCAGTTCTTC. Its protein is CASSVTALNPYNEQFF.

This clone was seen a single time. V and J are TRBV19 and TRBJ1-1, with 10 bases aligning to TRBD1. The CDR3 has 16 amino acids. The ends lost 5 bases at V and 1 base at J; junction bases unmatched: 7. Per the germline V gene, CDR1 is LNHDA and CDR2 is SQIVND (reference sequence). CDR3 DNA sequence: TGTGCCAGTAGTCCTCGGGACAGGGGAAGGAACACTGAAGCTTTCTTT. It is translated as CASSPRDRGRNTEAFF.

The CDR3 DNA reads as TGTGCCAGCAGTAGAGATACGCAGTATTTT. It codes for CASSRDTQYF. J is TRBJ2-3 and V is TRBV2; no reliable D call. The CDR3 contains 10 residues. The germline gives CDR1 SNHLY, CDR2 FYNNEI. The V end lost 5 bases, the J end lost 5 bases, and 2 bases lay between the germline ends.

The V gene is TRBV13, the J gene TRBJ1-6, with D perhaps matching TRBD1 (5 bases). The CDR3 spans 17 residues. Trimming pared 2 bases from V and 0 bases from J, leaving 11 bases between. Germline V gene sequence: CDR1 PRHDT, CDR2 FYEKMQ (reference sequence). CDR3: CASSLTGFSSYNSPLHF. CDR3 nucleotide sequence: TGTGCCAGCAGCTTAACAGGTTTCAGCTCCTATAATTCACCCCTCCACTTT.

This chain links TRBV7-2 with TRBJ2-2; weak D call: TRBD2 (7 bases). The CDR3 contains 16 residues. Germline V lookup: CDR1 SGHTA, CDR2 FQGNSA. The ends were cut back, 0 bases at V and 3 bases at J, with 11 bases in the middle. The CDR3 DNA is TGTGCCAGCAGCTTAGCCGGGGGGCTGGACACCGGGGAGCTGTTTTTT. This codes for CASSLAGGLDTGELFF.